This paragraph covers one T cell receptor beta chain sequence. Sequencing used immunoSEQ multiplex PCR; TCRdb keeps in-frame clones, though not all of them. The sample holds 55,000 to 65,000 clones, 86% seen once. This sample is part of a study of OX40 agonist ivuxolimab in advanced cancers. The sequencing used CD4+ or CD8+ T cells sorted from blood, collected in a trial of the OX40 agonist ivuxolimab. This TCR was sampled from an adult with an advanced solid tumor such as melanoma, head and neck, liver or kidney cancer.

CDR3 in DNA: TGCAGCGTACGACTAGCGGGGTCCTACAATGAGCAGTTCTTC. This translates into CSVRLAGSYNEQFF. This chain joins TRBV29-1 and TRBJ2-1, with 11 positions matching TRBD2. In germline, CDR1 is SQVTM, CDR2 ANQGSEA. This CDR3 comprises 14 residues. The junction had 2 bases not matched to a gene; V was cut back by 6 bases and J by 1 base.